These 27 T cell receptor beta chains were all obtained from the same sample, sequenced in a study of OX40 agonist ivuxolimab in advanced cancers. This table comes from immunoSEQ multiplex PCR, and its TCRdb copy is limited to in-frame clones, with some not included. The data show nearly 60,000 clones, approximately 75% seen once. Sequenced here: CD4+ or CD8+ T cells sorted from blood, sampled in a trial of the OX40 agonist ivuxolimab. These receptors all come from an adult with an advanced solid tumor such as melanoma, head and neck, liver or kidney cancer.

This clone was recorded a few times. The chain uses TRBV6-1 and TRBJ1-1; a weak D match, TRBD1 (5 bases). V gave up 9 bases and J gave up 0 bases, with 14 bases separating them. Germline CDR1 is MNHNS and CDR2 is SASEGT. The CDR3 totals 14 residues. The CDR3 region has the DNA TGTGCCAGTGCACAGGCGAACATGAACACTGAAGCTTTCTTT. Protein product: CASAQANMNTEAFF.

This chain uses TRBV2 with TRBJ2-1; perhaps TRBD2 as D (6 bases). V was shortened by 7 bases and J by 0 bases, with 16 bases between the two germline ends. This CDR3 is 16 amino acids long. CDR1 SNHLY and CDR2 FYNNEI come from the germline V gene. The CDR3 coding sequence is TGTGCCAGCAAGGGTTGGGCGGGGAGCTCCTACAATGAGCAGTTCTTC. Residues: CASKGWAGSSYNEQFF.

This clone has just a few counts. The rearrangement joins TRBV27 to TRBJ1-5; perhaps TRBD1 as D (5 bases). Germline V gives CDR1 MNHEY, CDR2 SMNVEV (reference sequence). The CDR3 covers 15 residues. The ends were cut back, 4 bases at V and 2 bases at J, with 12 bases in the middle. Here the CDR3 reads CASSSQGLGNQPQHF. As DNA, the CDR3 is TGTGCCAGCAGTTCGCAGGGTCTAGGCAATCAGCCCCAGCATTTT.

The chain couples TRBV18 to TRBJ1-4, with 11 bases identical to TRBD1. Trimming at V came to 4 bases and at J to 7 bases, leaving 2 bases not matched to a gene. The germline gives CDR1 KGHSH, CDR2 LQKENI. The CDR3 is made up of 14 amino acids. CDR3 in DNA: TGTGCCAGCTCACAAGGACAGGGGGCTGAAAAACTGTTTTTT. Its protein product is CASSQGQGAEKLFF.

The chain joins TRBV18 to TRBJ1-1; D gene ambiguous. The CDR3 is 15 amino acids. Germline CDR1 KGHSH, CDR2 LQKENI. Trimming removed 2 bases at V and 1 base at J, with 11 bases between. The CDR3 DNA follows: TGTGCCAGCTCACCAGATCTGCTCCCGAACACTGAAGCTTTCTTT. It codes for CASSPDLLPNTEAFF. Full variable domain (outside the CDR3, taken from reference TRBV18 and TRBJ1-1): NAGVMQNPRHLVRRRGQEARLRCSPMKGHSHVYWYRQLPEEGLKFMVYLQKENIIDESGMPKERFSAEFPKEGPSILRIQQVVRGDSAAYFCASSPDLLPNTEAFFGQGTRLTVV.

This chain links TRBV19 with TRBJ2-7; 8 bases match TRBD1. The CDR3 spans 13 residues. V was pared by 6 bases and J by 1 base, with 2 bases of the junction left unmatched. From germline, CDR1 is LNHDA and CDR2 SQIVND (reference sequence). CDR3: CASRGTGSYEQYF. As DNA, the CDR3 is TGTGCCAGTAGGGGGACAGGATCCTACGAGCAGTACTTC.

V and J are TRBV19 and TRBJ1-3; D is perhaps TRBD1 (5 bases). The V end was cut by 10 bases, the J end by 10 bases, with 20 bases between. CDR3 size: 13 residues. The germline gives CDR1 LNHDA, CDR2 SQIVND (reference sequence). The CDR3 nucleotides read TGTGCCACGGTTCCAGGGTATCTCCGGACCATATATTTT. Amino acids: CATVPGYLRTIYF.

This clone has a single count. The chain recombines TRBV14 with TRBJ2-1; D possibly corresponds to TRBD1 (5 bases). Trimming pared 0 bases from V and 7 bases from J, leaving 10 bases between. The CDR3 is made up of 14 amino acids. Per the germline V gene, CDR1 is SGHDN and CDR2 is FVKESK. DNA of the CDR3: TGTGCCAGCAGCCAAGATCTGGGGCGGAATGAGCAGTTCTTC. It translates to CASSQDLGRNEQFF.

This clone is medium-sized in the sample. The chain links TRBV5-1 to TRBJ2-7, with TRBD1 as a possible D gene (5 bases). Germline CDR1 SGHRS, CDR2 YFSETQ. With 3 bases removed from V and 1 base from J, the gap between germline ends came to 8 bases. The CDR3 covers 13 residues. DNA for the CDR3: TGCGCCAGCAGCTGGGGCATATCCTACGAGCAGTACTTC. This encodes CASSWGISYEQYF. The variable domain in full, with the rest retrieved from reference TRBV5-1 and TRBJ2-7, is KAGVTQTPRYLIKTRGQQVTLSCSPISGHRSVSWYQQTPGQGLQFLFEYFSETQRNKGNFPGRFSGRQFSNSRSEMNVSTLELGDSALYLCASSWGISYEQYFGPGTRLTVT.

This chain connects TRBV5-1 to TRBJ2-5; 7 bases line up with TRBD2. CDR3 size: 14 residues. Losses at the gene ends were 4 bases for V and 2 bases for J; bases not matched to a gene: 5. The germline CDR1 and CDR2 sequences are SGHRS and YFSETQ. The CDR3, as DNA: TGCGCCAGCAGCACCGGGGGGACTCAAGAGACCCAGTACTTC. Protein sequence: CASSTGGTQETQYF.

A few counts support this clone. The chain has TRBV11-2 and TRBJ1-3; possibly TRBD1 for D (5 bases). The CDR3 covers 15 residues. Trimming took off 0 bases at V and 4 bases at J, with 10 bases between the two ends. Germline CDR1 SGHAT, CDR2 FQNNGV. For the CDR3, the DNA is TGTGCCAGCAGCTTAGAGGGGCAGGGAGGAAACACCATATATTTT. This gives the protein CASSLEGQGGNTIYF.

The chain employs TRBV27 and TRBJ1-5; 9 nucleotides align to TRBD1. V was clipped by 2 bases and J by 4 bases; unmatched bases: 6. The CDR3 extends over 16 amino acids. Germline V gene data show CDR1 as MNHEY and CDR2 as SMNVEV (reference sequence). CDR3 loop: CASSLLGGTGNQPQHF. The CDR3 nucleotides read TGTGCCAGCAGTTTACTTGGGGGGACAGGGAATCAGCCCCAGCATTTT.

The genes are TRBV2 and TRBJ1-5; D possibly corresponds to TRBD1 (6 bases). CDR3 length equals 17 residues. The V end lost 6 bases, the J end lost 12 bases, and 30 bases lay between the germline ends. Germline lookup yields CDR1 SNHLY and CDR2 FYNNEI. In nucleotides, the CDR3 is TGTGCCAGCAGCCGGACGGGGGGCGCCCCCCCCGGGTTGCTCCAGCATTTT. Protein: CASSRTGGAPPGLLQHF.

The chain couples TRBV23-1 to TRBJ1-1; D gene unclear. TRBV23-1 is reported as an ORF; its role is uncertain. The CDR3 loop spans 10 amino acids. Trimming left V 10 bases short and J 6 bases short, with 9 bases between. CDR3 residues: CANSTAEAFF. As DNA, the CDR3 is TGCGCCAACTCAACAGCTGAAGCTTTCTTT.

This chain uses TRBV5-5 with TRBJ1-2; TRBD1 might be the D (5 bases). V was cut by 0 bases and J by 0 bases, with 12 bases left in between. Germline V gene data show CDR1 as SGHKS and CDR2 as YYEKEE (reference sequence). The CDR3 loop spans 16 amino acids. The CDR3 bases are TGTGCCAGCAGCTTGGAGATGACAGCGACTAACTATGGCTACACCTTC. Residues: CASSLEMTATNYGYTF.

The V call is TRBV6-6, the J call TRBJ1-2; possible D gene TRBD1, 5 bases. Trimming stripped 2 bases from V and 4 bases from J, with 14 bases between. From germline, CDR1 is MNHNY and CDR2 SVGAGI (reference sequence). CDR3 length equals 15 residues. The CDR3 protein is CASSYTPGGGYGYTF. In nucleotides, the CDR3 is TGTGCCAGCAGTTACACCCCGGGGGGGGGCTATGGCTACACCTTC.

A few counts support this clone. CDR3 bases: TGTGCCACCAGCAGAGGGAGACAGTCCTACGAGCAGTACTTC. Encoded protein: CATSRGRQSYEQYF. The gene calls are TRBV15 and TRBJ2-7, with D perhaps matching TRBD1 (5 bases). The CDR3 spans 14 residues. V lost 1 base and J 1 base, leaving 8 bases between the germline ends. The V gene's germline CDR1 is LNHNV and CDR2 YYDKDF (reference sequence).

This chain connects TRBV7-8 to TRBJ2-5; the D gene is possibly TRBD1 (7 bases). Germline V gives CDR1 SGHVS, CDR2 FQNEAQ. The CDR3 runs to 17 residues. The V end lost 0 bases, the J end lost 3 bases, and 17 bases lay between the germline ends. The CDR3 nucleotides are TGTGCCAGCAGCTTAGCCAGGGGCCCAGGGGGGAAAGAGACCCAGTACTTC. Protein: CASSLARGPGGKETQYF.

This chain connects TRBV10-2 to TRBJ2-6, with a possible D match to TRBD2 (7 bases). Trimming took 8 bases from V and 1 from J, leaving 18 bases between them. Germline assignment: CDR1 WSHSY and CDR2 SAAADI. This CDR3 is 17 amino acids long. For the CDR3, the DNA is TGCGCCAGCCATGGGCGCGGGGGCGGATCTGGGGCCAACGTCCTGACTTTC. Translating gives CASHGRGGGSGANVLTF.

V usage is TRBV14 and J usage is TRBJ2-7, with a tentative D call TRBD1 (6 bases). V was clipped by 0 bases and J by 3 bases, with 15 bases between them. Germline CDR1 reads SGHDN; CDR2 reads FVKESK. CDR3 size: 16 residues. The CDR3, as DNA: TGTGCCAGCAGCCAAGACATTGACAGGTTTGGCTACGAGCAGTACTTC. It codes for CASSQDIDRFGYEQYF.

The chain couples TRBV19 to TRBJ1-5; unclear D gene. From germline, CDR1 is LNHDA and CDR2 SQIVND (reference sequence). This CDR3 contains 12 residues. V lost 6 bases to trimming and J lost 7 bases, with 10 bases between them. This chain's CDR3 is CASRATGQPQHF. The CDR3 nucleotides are TGTGCCAGTAGAGCCACGGGGCAGCCCCAGCATTTT.

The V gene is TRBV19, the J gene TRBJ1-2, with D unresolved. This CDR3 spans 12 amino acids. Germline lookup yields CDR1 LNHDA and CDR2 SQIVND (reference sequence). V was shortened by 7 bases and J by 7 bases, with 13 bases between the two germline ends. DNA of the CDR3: TGTGCCAGTATTAACGTCGGCGGTGGCTACACCTTC. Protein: CASINVGGGYTF.

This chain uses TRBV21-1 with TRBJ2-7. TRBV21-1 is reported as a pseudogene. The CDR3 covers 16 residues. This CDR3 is CASSKGDRQSSYEQYF. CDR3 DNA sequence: TGTGCCAGCAGCAAGGGGGACCGCCAGAGCTCCTACGAGCAGTACTTC.

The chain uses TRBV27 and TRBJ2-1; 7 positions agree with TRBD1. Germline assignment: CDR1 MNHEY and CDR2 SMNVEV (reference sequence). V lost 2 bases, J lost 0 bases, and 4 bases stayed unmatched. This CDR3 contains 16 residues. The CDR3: CASSLDGTVSYNEQFF. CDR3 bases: TGTGCCAGCAGTTTAGATGGGACAGTCTCCTACAATGAGCAGTTCTTC.

CDR3 amino acids: CASSLGRGGYEQYF. The CDR3 bases are TGTGCCAGCAGCTTGGGGCGGGGGGGCTACGAGCAGTACTTC. This sequence joins TRBV7-8 and TRBJ2-7, with 9 nucleotides matching TRBD2. J was trimmed by 3 bases and V by 3 bases; bases with no gene match: 3. The CDR3 contains 14 residues. CDR1 SGHVS and CDR2 FQNEAQ come from the germline V gene.

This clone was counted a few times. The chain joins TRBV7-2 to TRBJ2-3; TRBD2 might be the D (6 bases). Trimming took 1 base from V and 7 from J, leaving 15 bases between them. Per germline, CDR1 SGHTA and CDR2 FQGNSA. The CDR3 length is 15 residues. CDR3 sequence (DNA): TGTGCCAGCAGCTTAGAGGCGACTAGTGATAATACGCAGTATTTT. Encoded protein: CASSLEATSDNTQYF. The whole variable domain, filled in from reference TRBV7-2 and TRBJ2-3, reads GAGVSQSPSNKVTEKGKDVELRCDPISGHTALYWYRQSLGQGLEFLIYFQGNSAPDKSGLPSDRFSAERTGGSVSTLTIQRTQQEDSAVYLCASSLEATSDNTQYFGPGTRLTVL.

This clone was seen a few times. The CDR3 is CASSLAGQAYEQYF. CDR3 nucleotide sequence: TGTGCCAGCAGCTTAGCGGGACAGGCCTACGAGCAGTACTTC. The gene calls are TRBV7-9 and TRBJ2-7, with 8 bases identical to TRBD1. Per germline, CDR1 SEHNR and CDR2 FQNEAQ (reference sequence). The CDR3 consists of 14 residues. After removal of 0 bases from V and 2 bases from J, the junction contained 0 bases not matched to a gene.